The 32 T cell receptor beta chains given below trace back to one sample, sequenced in a study of CD8+CD57+ T cells in acquired aplastic anemia. Previously, flow cytometry had revealed CD8+CD57+ cell expansion in the patients chosen for sequencing. The study profiled TCR beta VDJ and CDR3 using genomic DNA as template. TCRdb reanalysed the reads using MiXCR and keeps one entry per CDR3 protein. The sample carries more than 150,000 distinct CDR3 sequences, just under 50% recorded once. The sample consisted of sorted CD4+, CD8+, or CD8+CD57+ T cells (not recorded which) from PBMCs. All receptors come from a human donor with aplastic anemia.

This clonotype has only one observation. The chain is built from TRBV5-1 and TRBJ2-3; D perhaps matches TRBD2 (7 bases). Trimming pared 5 bases from V and 3 bases from J, leaving 16 bases between. Germline CDR1 and CDR2: SGHRS and YFSETQ. The CDR3 spans 15 residues. CDR3 DNA sequence: TGCGCCAGCAGACCTACGGGGGGCCCTACAGATACGCAGTATTTT. Translated, it gives CASRPTGGPTDTQYF.

This clonotype came up many times. V usage is TRBV20-1 and J usage is TRBJ2-1; the D is unclear. V lost 0 bases to trimming and J lost 0 bases, with 12 bases between them. Germline values: CDR1 DFQATT, CDR2 SNEGSKA (reference sequence). The CDR3 runs to 16 residues. This chain's CDR3 is CSARDWRKDSYNEQFF. The CDR3 bases are TGCAGTGCTAGAGATTGGCGGAAAGACTCCTACAATGAGCAGTTCTTC.

The table lists this clonotype with many counts. V gene TRBV11-2 combines with J gene TRBJ2-7; D is perhaps TRBD1 or TRBD2 (5 bases each). The CDR3 spans 12 residues. The germline V gene has CDR1 SGHAT and CDR2 FQNNGV. Trimming shortened V by 3 bases and J by 6 bases, and 9 bases separated the two germline ends. The CDR3 loop reads CASSFMGVEQYF. CDR3 DNA: TGTGCCAGCAGCTTCATGGGGGTCGAGCAGTACTTC.

This sequence joins TRBV20-1 and TRBJ1-2, with D uncertain. The V end lost 1 base, the J end lost 3 bases, and 9 bases lay between the germline ends. The CDR3 is 13 residues long. Germline V gives CDR1 DFQATT, CDR2 SNEGSKA (reference sequence). The CDR3 sequence is CSARGRIHYGYTF. The CDR3 DNA follows: TGCAGTGCTAGAGGCAGGATTCACTATGGCTACACCTTC.

The V gene is TRBV10-3, the J gene TRBJ1-3; 7 nucleotides line up with TRBD1. V gave up 8 bases and J gave up 0 bases; unmatched junction bases: 4. The CDR3 runs to 14 residues. The germline V gene encodes CDR1 ENHRY and CDR2 SYGVKD. As DNA, the CDR3 is TGTGCCATCGGAGGGACAGCCTCTGGAAACACCATATATTTT. The encoded protein is CAIGGTASGNTIYF.

This clonotype was detected a few times. The chain employs TRBV7-9 and TRBJ2-7, with D maybe TRBD1 (6 bases). The CDR3 runs to 13 residues. Germline V CDR1 and CDR2: SEHNR, FQNEAQ (reference sequence). Trimming cost V 6 bases and J 0 bases, with 9 bases left between them. CDR3 in DNA: TGTGCCAGCAGGCAGGGGAACTCCTACGAGCAGTACTTC. Translation gives CASRQGNSYEQYF.

In its sample, this clonotype was seen many times. CDR3 sequence: CASSLSGSFEQYF. CDR3 DNA: TGTGCCAGCAGCTTGAGCGGGAGTTTCGAGCAGTACTTC. The chain recombines TRBV11-3 with TRBJ2-7; 8 positions agree with TRBD2. This CDR3 has 13 residues. Germline CDR1 and CDR2: SGHNT and YENEEA. Trimming cost V 3 bases and J 6 bases; bases outside gene matches: 4.

There are many counts of this clonotype. CDR3 bases: TGTGCCAGCAGCTTGGGGCCCCCGGGACTAGCGGGAGGCGACGAGCAGTACTTC. This codes for CASSLGPPGLAGGDEQYF. V usage is TRBV5-4 and J usage is TRBJ2-7; 15 nucleotides match TRBD2. CDR1 and CDR2 from the germline V gene are SGHNT and YYREEE (reference sequence). This CDR3 has 18 amino acids. Trimming cost V 0 bases and J 5 bases; bases outside gene matches: 9.

In its sample, this clonotype was seen once. The CDR3 DNA sequence: TGCAGCGTCGCGGAGGGCCTTGAGACCCAGTACTTC. This sequence encodes CSVAEGLETQYF. The V gene is TRBV29-1, the J gene TRBJ2-5; possible D gene TRBD2, 6 bases. The CDR3 runs to 12 residues. Trimming shortened V by 6 bases and J by 5 bases, and 13 bases separated the two germline ends. CDR1 and CDR2 from the germline V gene are SQVTM and ANQGSEA.

This clonotype was observed a few times. The chain uses TRBV24-1 and TRBJ2-2; no firm D call. Germline V gene lookup returns CDR1 KGHDR and CDR2 SFDVKD. Trimming took 9 bases from V and 1 from J, leaving 11 bases between them. The CDR3 covers 14 residues. For the CDR3, the DNA is TGTGCCACCGGTGGAACGGAGAACACCGGGGAGCTGTTTTTT. Translated: CATGGTENTGELFF.

This sequence joins TRBV11-3 and TRBJ2-5, with D unresolved. This CDR3 region has 14 residues. The V end lost 6 bases, the J end lost 5 bases, and 16 bases lay between the germline ends. The V gene's germline CDR1 is SGHNT and CDR2 YENEEA. The CDR3: CASRAMLGWETQYF. CDR3 in DNA: TGTGCCAGCAGGGCGATGCTAGGCTGGGAGACCCAGTACTTC.

This clonotype has only one observation. A read error may account for a junction end that differs from germline. The rearrangement links TRBV2 to TRBJ2-7; unclear D gene. This CDR3 region has 9 residues. CDR1 SNHLY and CDR2 FYNNEI come from the germline V gene. CDR3 bases: TGTGCCAGCAGTGAAGGACTCCTTTTC. As protein: CASSEGLLF.

This clonotype has a count of ten or more. The chain employs TRBV24-1 and TRBJ2-5, with a tentative D call TRBD2 (5 bases). Germline CDR1 and CDR2: KGHDR and SFDVKD. This CDR3 region has 16 residues. V was pared by 4 bases and J by 6 bases, with 20 bases between. The CDR3 region is CATSDQTDTTGKTQYF. CDR3 coding DNA: TGTGCCACCAGTGACCAAACCGACACGACGGGAAAGACCCAGTACTTC.

Only a few counts were recorded for this clonotype. The rearrangement links TRBV11-2 to TRBJ2-1, with 8 bases matching TRBD2. CDR3 length equals 16 residues. The ends lost 1 base at V and 12 bases at J; junction bases unmatched: 14. CDR1 and CDR2 from the germline V gene are SGHAT and FQNNGV. The CDR3 sequence: CASSLGMDAAGAVQFF. In DNA, the CDR3 is TGTGCCAGCAGCTTAGGAATGGATGCAGCGGGAGCCGTGCAGTTCTTC.

This clonotype showed up many times. The J gene is TRBJ2-3, the V gene TRBV9; 9 bases map to TRBD2. V was clipped by 4 bases and J by 0 bases; unmatched bases: 6. Germline loops: CDR1 SGDLS, CDR2 YYNGEE. This CDR3 comprises 16 residues. This CDR3 reads CASSRSGSMSTDTQYF. For the CDR3, the DNA is TGTGCCAGCAGCCGTAGCGGGAGTATGAGCACAGATACGCAGTATTTT.

The CDR3 region has the DNA TGTGCCAGCAGCTCGGCACACAGTGAATATGGCTACACCTTC. Its translation is CASSSAHSEYGYTF. This chain connects TRBV7-3 to TRBJ1-2; D is unresolved. The V end was cut by 4 bases, the J end by 5 bases, with 14 bases between. Germline V gene sequence: CDR1 SGHTA, CDR2 FQGTGA. This CDR3 comprises 14 residues.

Many counts were recorded for this clonotype. This sequence joins TRBV20-1 and TRBJ2-7; 7 nucleotides line up with TRBD2. CDR3 length: 13 amino acids. The V segment lost 5 bases and the J segment 5 bases; nucleotides outside the gene matches: 9. Germline CDR1 is DFQATT and CDR2 is SNEGSKA (reference sequence). CDR3 nucleotide sequence: TGCAGTGCTCTAGCGGATAAGGTCGACGAGCAGTACTTC. It translates to CSALADKVDEQYF.

The V call is TRBV19, the J call TRBJ1-1, with TRBD1 identical over 8 bases. The junction had 11 bases not matched to a gene; V was cut back by 6 bases and J by 5 bases. CDR3 length: 15 amino acids. In germline, CDR1 is LNHDA, CDR2 SQIVND (reference sequence). CDR3 region: CASSITGQGRTEAFF. As DNA, the CDR3 is TGTGCCAGTAGCATCACCGGACAGGGAAGAACTGAAGCTTTCTTT. Looking up the rest from reference TRBV19 and TRBJ1-1 gives the full variable domain: DGGITQSPKYLFRKEGQNVTLSCEQNLNHDAMYWYRQDPGQGLRLIYYSQIVNDFQKGDIAEGYSVSREKKESFPLTVTSAQKNPTAFYLCASSITGQGRTEAFFGQGTRLTVV.

This clonotype appeared a few times. The chain recombines TRBV24-1 with TRBJ2-3; 15 nucleotides match TRBD2. Germline CDR1 and CDR2: KGHDR and SFDVKD. The CDR3 covers 17 residues. The V segment lost 3 bases and the J segment 3 bases; nucleotides outside the gene matches: 3. The CDR3 nucleotides are TGTGCCACCAGTGATCCCGGACTAGCGGGGGGGACAGATACGCAGTATTTT. Residues: CATSDPGLAGGTDTQYF.

This clonotype showed up many times. This chain joins TRBV2 and TRBJ2-5, with TRBD2 as a possible D gene (5 bases). Trimming removed 6 bases at V and 2 bases at J, with 19 bases between. The CDR3 extends over 16 amino acids. Looked up from germline, CDR1 is SNHLY and CDR2 is FYNNEI. In nucleotides, the CDR3 is TGTGCCAGCAGCCCGATAGCGTCACGCGGTCAAGAGACCCAGTACTTC. Amino acids: CASSPIASRGQETQYF.

Regarding this clonotype: A much bigger clone sits one base away, suggesting this may be a read error. The conserved closing phenylalanine or tryptophan is absent in this CDR3, likely reflecting a read error. The V gene is TRBV6-5, the J gene TRBJ2-3, with a weak D call TRBD1 (5 bases). The CDR3 sequence is 16 residues long. In germline, CDR1 is MNHEY, CDR2 SVGAGI. Trimming shortened V by 2 bases and J by 8 bases, and 20 bases separated the two germline ends. The CDR3 here is CASSYDTAGRRRTQYS. The CDR3 DNA follows: TGTGCCAGCAGTTACGATACAGCAGGGCGAAGGCGTACGCAGTATTCT.

This sequence joins TRBV20-1 and TRBJ2-5; 9 nucleotides match TRBD2. The V gene's germline CDR1 is DFQATT and CDR2 SNEGSKA (reference sequence). With 6 bases clipped from V and 0 bases from J, the junction kept 8 bases outside the gene matches. The CDR3 is 15 amino acids. CDR3 loop: CSAPLAGRDQETQYF. CDR3 nucleotide sequence: TGCAGTGCGCCTCTAGCGGGGCGAGACCAAGAGACCCAGTACTTC.

Ten or more counts support this clonotype. This chain connects TRBV11-3 to TRBJ2-5; D is perhaps TRBD1 or TRBD2 (5 bases each). The CDR3 extends over 13 amino acids. CDR1 is SGHNT, CDR2 YENEEA, per germline. V dropped 4 bases and J dropped 1 base, with 7 bases sitting between them. The CDR3 region has the DNA TGTGCCAGCAGCTGGGGGATCCAAGAGACCCAGTACTTC. Translation: CASSWGIQETQYF.

The chain recombines TRBV12-3 or TRBV12-4 with TRBJ2-7; TRBD2 aligns across 14 bases. The J segment lost 1 base and the V segment lost 6 bases, leaving 14 bases of the junction unmatched. The CDR3 is made up of 19 amino acids. CDR3 nucleotides: TGTGCCAGCAGCCGACGACCCGGGACTAGCGGGAGAGGGTCCTACGAGCAGTACTTC. This codes for CASSRRPGTSGRGSYEQYF.

There are a few counts of this clonotype. The rearrangement links TRBV10-3 to TRBJ2-6; D gene ambiguous. CDR1 is ENHRY, CDR2 SYGVKD, per germline. The CDR3 has 12 residues. Trimming removed 11 bases at V and 0 bases at J, with 5 bases between. In DNA form, the CDR3 reads TGTGCCCTGAGCTCTGGGGCCAACGTCCTGACTTTC. Protein sequence: CALSSGANVLTF.

This clonotype showed up many times. The rearrangement joins TRBV7-2 to TRBJ2-2; a weak D match, TRBD2 (5 bases). CDR1 is SGHTA and CDR2 is FQGNSA in the germline V gene. Trimming took 5 bases from V and 5 from J, leaving 12 bases between them. The CDR3 loop spans 14 amino acids. The CDR3 is CASSPRVETGELFF. The CDR3 DNA follows: TGTGCCAGCAGCCCGAGGGTGGAAACCGGGGAGCTGTTTTTT.

The chain uses TRBV7-2 and TRBJ1-2; the match to TRBD1 covers 7 bases. Trimming at V came to 5 bases and at J to 6 bases, leaving 12 bases not matched to a gene. CDR1 and CDR2 from the germline V gene are SGHTA and FQGNSA. This CDR3 comprises 15 residues. This CDR3 is CASSAKTGRSDGYTF. Here the CDR3 DNA reads TGTGCCAGCAGCGCGAAGACAGGGCGGAGTGATGGCTACACCTTC.

This clonotype was seen many times. The chain couples TRBV20-1 to TRBJ2-5; the D gene could be TRBD1 or TRBD2 (5 bases each). The ends were cut back, 4 bases at V and 0 bases at J, with 15 bases in the middle. Germline V gene lookup returns CDR1 DFQATT and CDR2 SNEGSKA (reference sequence). The CDR3 runs to 15 residues. The CDR3 here is CSANGVGRNQETQYF. The DNA of the CDR3 is TGCAGTGCTAACGGGGTGGGACGAAACCAAGAGACCCAGTACTTC.

This CDR3 is CSARAPAGGEHEQYF. The CDR3 nucleotides read TGCAGTGCTAGAGCCCCAGCGGGAGGGGAACACGAGCAGTACTTC. The chain has TRBV20-1 and TRBJ2-7; 10 nucleotides agree with TRBD2. CDR3 length: 15 residues. Losses at the gene ends were 1 base for V and 5 bases for J; bases not matched to a gene: 8. Germline loops: CDR1 DFQATT, CDR2 SNEGSKA (reference sequence).

V usage is TRBV11-2 and J usage is TRBJ2-7; 13 nucleotides line up with TRBD2. Trimming took 1 base from V and 4 from J; bases not matched to a gene: 13. CDR3 size: 19 residues. CDR1 is SGHAT, CDR2 FQNNGV, per germline. The CDR3 sequence is CASSLVTSGGAGLGYEQYF. The CDR3 DNA is TGTGCCAGCAGCTTAGTCACTAGCGGGGGGGCCGGTCTCGGGTACGAGCAGTACTTC.

This sequence joins TRBV11-3 and TRBJ2-5; D gene unclear. Germline lookup yields CDR1 SGHNT and CDR2 YENEEA. The CDR3 runs to 15 residues. Trimming cost V 5 bases and J 2 bases, with 15 bases left between them. The CDR3 is CASSPEGKMQETQYF. The DNA of the CDR3 is TGTGCCAGCAGCCCCGAAGGCAAGATGCAAGAGACCCAGTACTTC. Supplemented by reference TRBV11-3 and TRBJ2-5, the full variable domain reads EAGVVQSPRYKIIEKKQPVAFWCNPISGHNTLYWYLQNLGQGPELLIRYENEEAVDDSQLPKDRFSAERLKGVDSTLKIQPAELGDSAVYLCASSPEGKMQETQYFGPGTRLLVL.

This clonotype was counted a single time. This chain connects TRBV7-2 to TRBJ2-7; D is unresolved. This CDR3 region has 14 residues. CDR1 and CDR2 (germline): SGHTA, FQGNSA. V was shortened by 1 base and J by 2 bases, with 9 bases between the two germline ends. The CDR3 here is CASSLGPRTYEQYF. As DNA, the CDR3 is TGTGCCAGCAGCTTAGGGCCCAGGACCTACGAGCAGTACTTC.